This T cell receptor beta chain originates from a study of blood T cell repertoires in COVID-19. Study-wide context: Samples came from the United States, Italy and Spain, spanning acute and convalescent COVID-19. Sources were T cells, B-cell-depleted T cells, or PBMCs; the material itself was cDNA or gDNA.

Source study methods: Reference gene primer amplification gave nucleated cell count estimates. Only in-frame clones appear in the TCRdb table, and some are missing; sequencing was by immunoSEQ multiplex PCR. The V and J calls and the clone size are those of that table, but D and trimming were determined from the DNA. This table has approximately 120,000 clones, around 89% appearing once. With 7 bases removed from V and 4 bases from J, the gap between germline ends came to 8 bases. CDR3 length equals 12 residues. The germline gives CDR1 SGHRS, CDR2 YFSETQ. This clone has only a few counts. The source of this sequence is a human donor with acute or convalescent COVID-19. The donor label of this sample is uncertain. Sequenced input: peripheral blood. This rearrangement joins TRBV5-1 to TRBJ2-2, with D uncertain. The CDR3 loop reads CASGVSTGELFF. CDR3 DNA sequence: TGCGCCAGCGGTGTTAGCACCGGGGAGCTGTTTTTT.